The rows below give T cell receptor beta chains drawn from one sample of a study of tumor-infiltrating lymphocytes in localized non-small cell lung cancer. TCRdb's table, derived via immunoSEQ multiplex PCR, lists solely in-frame clones and lacks some. Found here are about 12,000 clones, under 90% of them singletons; the top ten hold under 9.5%. What was sequenced was lung tumor tissue. These receptors all come from a human donor with non-small cell lung cancer. The CDR3 runs from the conserved cysteine through the conserved F or W. D genes are given only for firm matches. Where a row states a size, it is once, few, many or the class of an expanded clone; other rows omit it.

j_call: TRBJ2-7; d_call: -; clone_size: -; v_call: TRBV6-1; cdr3_aa: CASSVGAHEQYF; cdr3_nt: TGTGCCAGCAGTGTGGGAGCCCACGAGCAGTACTTC
j_call: TRBJ2-5; d_call: TRBD2; clone_size: -; v_call: TRBV5-1; cdr3_aa: CASSFGSGNRETQYF; cdr3_nt: TGCGCCAGCAGCTTCGGGAGCGGGAATAGGGAGACCCAGTACTTC
j_call: TRBJ2-3; d_call: -; clone_size: -; v_call: TRBV5-6; cdr3_aa: CASSLWVRAFGTDTQYF; cdr3_nt: TGTGCCAGCAGCTTGTGGGTCAGGGCATTTGGCACAGATACGCAGTATTTT
j_call: TRBJ2-1; d_call: -; clone_size: -; v_call: TRBV11-2; cdr3_aa: CASSTDRGGFSNEQFF; cdr3_nt: TGTGCCAGCAGCACAGACAGGGGAGGGTTTAGCAATGAGCAGTTCTTC
j_call: TRBJ2-1; d_call: TRBD2; clone_size: -; v_call: TRBV9; cdr3_aa: CASSVSSGRSNEQFF; cdr3_nt: TGTGCCAGCAGCGTGTCTAGCGGGAGGAGCAATGAGCAGTTCTTC
j_call: TRBJ2-1; d_call: TRBD1; clone_size: -; v_call: TRBV29-1; cdr3_aa: CSVRWTGDEQFF; cdr3_nt: TGCAGCGTTCGGTGGACAGGGGATGAGCAGTTCTTC
j_call: TRBJ1-2; d_call: -; clone_size: -; v_call: TRBV7-2; cdr3_aa: CASSPRAGDYYGYTF; cdr3_nt: TGTGCCAGCAGCCCCCGGGCGGGGGATTACTATGGCTACACCTTC
j_call: TRBJ1-1; d_call: -; clone_size: -; v_call: TRBV18; cdr3_aa: CASSPQVRADTEAFF; cdr3_nt: TGTGCCAGCTCACCACAAGTAAGGGCTGACACTGAAGCTTTCTTT
j_call: TRBJ1-4; d_call: -; clone_size: -; v_call: TRBV30; cdr3_aa: CASQGRNEKPFF; cdr3_nt: TGTGCCTCGCAGGGGAGGAATGAAAAACCGTTTTTT
j_call: TRBJ2-2; d_call: TRBD1; clone_size: -; v_call: TRBV5-4; cdr3_aa: CASSLRRTGGAIGELFF; cdr3_nt: TGTGCCAGCAGCTTACGCCGGACAGGGGGCGCGATCGGGGAGCTGTTTTTT
j_call: TRBJ2-7; d_call: TRBD2; clone_size: once; v_call: TRBV28; cdr3_aa: CASSPGLAVSGGEQYF; cdr3_nt: TGTGCCAGCAGCCCGGGACTAGCGGTATCGGGGGGCGAGCAGTACTTC
j_call: TRBJ2-7; d_call: TRBD1; clone_size: -; v_call: TRBV2; cdr3_aa: CAGRAQGSDEQYF; cdr3_nt: TGTGCCGGCAGGGCACAGGGGTCGGACGAGCAGTACTTC
j_call: TRBJ2-7; d_call: -; clone_size: -; v_call: TRBV30; cdr3_aa: CAWSPDFNEQYF; cdr3_nt: TGTGCCTGGAGTCCCGATTTTAACGAGCAGTACTTC
j_call: TRBJ1-3; d_call: -; clone_size: -; v_call: TRBV5-1; cdr3_aa: CASSSVGAHGNTIYF; cdr3_nt: TGCGCCAGCAGTTCCGTGGGGGCGCACGGAAACACCATATATTTT
j_call: TRBJ1-1; d_call: -; clone_size: -; v_call: TRBV9; cdr3_aa: CASSGLQANTEAFF; cdr3_nt: TGTGCCAGCAGCGGGTTACAGGCGAACACTGAAGCTTTCTTT
j_call: TRBJ2-3; d_call: -; clone_size: once; v_call: TRBV4-1; cdr3_aa: CASSQEPASTDTQYF; cdr3_nt: TGCGCCAGCAGCCAAGAACCAGCTAGCACAGATACGCAGTATTTT
j_call: TRBJ2-2; d_call: -; clone_size: -; v_call: TRBV29-1; cdr3_aa: CSVRSNTGELFF; cdr3_nt: TGCAGCGTTCGAAGTAACACCGGGGAGCTGTTTTTT
j_call: TRBJ1-2; d_call: TRBD1; clone_size: few; v_call: TRBV7-9; cdr3_aa: CASSTSALQGGSGYTF; cdr3_nt: TGTGCCAGCAGCACCTCAGCCCTCCAGGGGGGAAGCGGCTACACCTTC